This T cell receptor beta chain derives from a study of blood T cell repertoires in COVID-19. This study enrolled people aged roughly 18 to 90 from 24 US geographic areas. Each recovered donor of Cohort 3 presented with two negative PCRs, clearance, or symptom resolution. This clone was picked up a small number of times. Study processing details: Nucleated cell number was recorded as an estimate derived from reference gene primer amplification. Method: immunoSEQ multiplex PCR; TCRdb's copy keeps in-frame clones and lacks some. V and J calls and clone size come straight from that table; D and trimming were deduced from the DNA. The repertoire holds 200,000 to 250,000 clones, with 82% as singletons. The CDR3 has 12 amino acids.

The source material was PBMCs or T cells enriched from blood (not recorded which). The sequence derives from a woman aged 60-70 years who had recovered from COVID-19. This sequence joins TRBV21-1 and TRBJ1-1; the DNA was not used to check the table's D call, TRBD1. TRBV21-1 is a recognized pseudogene. The CDR3 loop reads CASNTPIRDAFF. The CDR3 coding sequence is TGTGCCAGCAACACGCCCATCAGGGATGCTTTCTTT.